Listed below are T cell receptor beta chains from one sample, sequenced in a study of blood T cell repertoires in COVID-19. Profiling relied on immunoSEQ multiplex PCR, and the TCRdb table lists in-frame clones only, not all of them. The top ten clones hold roughly 3.5% of a sample with 150,000 to 200,000 clones, 86% of them seen once. Sequencing was done on a sample of peripheral blood. All receptors derive from a man between 70 and 80 years old with acute or convalescent COVID-19. The CDR3 runs from the conserved cysteine through the conserved F or W. A D gene is named only where the DNA matches it firmly. Clone size is given for some rows only: seen once, a few or many times, or a class if the clone is expanded.

>once|-|13|TRBV7-7|TRBJ2-2
CASSGVGTGELFF
TGTGCTAGCTCGGGGGTCGGCACCGGGGAGCTGTTTTTT
>-|-|16|TRBV7-3|TRBJ2-3
CASSPTGAGGTDTQYF
TGTGCCAGCAGCCCAACTGGGGCAGGGGGCACAGATACGCAGTATTTT
>-|-|15|TRBV5-1|TRBJ2-5
CASSLEWRGQETQYF
TGCGCCAGCAGCTTGGAATGGAGGGGCCAAGAGACCCAGTACTTC
>-|-|14|TRBV20-1|TRBJ2-7
CSASGLSTSYEQYF
TGCAGTGCTAGTGGACTGTCAACTTCCTACGAGCAGTACTTC
>-|-|15|TRBV7-2|TRBJ1-6
CASSTSGSGGSPLHF
TGTGCCAGCAGCACTTCAGGGTCGGGAGGCTCACCCCTCCACTTT
>-|-|15|TRBV7-2|TRBJ2-7
CASSSWGQGGGEQYF
TGTGCCAGCAGCTCCTGGGGTCAGGGGGGAGGCGAGCAGTACTTC
>-|TRBD1|15|TRBV25-1|TRBJ1-2
CASHPPGGTGYGYTF
TGTGCCAGCCACCCCCCGGGGGGGACAGGGTATGGCTACACCTTC
>-|-|14|TRBV6-5|TRBJ2-7
CASSRDRSIYEQYF
TGTGCCAGCAGTCGAGACAGGTCGATCTACGAGCAGTACTTC
>-|-|12|TRBV2|TRBJ2-5
CASNRYQETQYF
TGTGCCAGCAATCGGTACCAAGAGACCCAGTACTTC
>-|-|14|TRBV2|TRBJ2-3
CASGLGTPTDTQYF
TGTGCCAGCGGTCTCGGGACACCCACAGATACGCAGTATTTT
>-|TRBD1|15|TRBV24-1|TRBJ1-5
CATSDPDRGGEPQHF
TGTGCCACCAGTGACCCTGACAGGGGGGGCGAGCCCCAGCATTTT
>-|TRBD2|16|TRBV9|TRBJ2-5
CASSVGLVGGQETQYF
TGTGCCAGCAGCGTCGGACTAGTAGGCGGCCAAGAGACCCAGTACTTC
>-|TRBD2|17|TRBV29-1|TRBJ2-5
CSAEIPGLAGGDETQYF
TGCAGCGCAGAAATCCCGGGACTAGCGGGAGGGGATGAGACCCAGTACTTC
>-|-|14|TRBV7-8|TRBJ1-5
CASSQQTRNQPQHF
TGTGCCAGCAGCCAACAGACACGCAATCAGCCCCAGCATTTT
>-|TRBD1|18|TRBV11-3|TRBJ1-1
CASSPGWRGQGMNTEAFF
TGTGCCAGCAGCCCCGGATGGAGGGGGCAGGGCATGAACACTGAAGCTTTCTTT
>-|TRBD2|15|TRBV24-1|TRBJ2-1
CATSEVAGGLAEQFF
TGTGCCACCAGTGAAGTTGCGGGAGGACTAGCTGAGCAGTTCTTC
>-|TRBD2|14|TRBV3-1/TRBV3-2|TRBJ2-7
CASSQGLAEYEQYF
TGTGCCAGCAGCCAAGGGCTAGCGGAATACGAGCAGTACTTC
>-|TRBD2|14|TRBV5-1|TRBJ2-3
CASSSGTSEDTQYF
TGCGCCAGCAGCTCGGGGACTAGCGAGGATACGCAGTATTTT
>-|-|13|TRBV7-3|TRBJ1-5
CASSSNEDQPQHF
TGTGCCAGCAGCTCGAACGAGGATCAGCCCCAGCATTTT
>-|-|14|TRBV7-8|TRBJ1-4
CASSFSLRVEKLFF
TGTGCCAGCAGCTTCAGCCTGCGGGTGGAAAAACTGTTTTTT
>-|TRBD1|15|TRBV24-1|TRBJ1-5
CATSDPRQGGQPQHF
TGTGCCACCAGTGATCCCAGACAGGGCGGTCAGCCCCAGCATTTT
>-|-|16|TRBV15|TRBJ2-2
CATSTPGSLGRRELFF
TGTGCCACCAGCACCCCGGGGAGTTTGGGCCGAAGAGAGCTGTTTTTT
>-|-|14|TRBV7-2|TRBJ2-5
CASRWSGGQETQYF
TGTGCCAGCAGGTGGTCCGGGGGTCAAGAGACCCAGTACTTC
>-|-|15|TRBV29-1|TRBJ1-1
CSVDRADRSNTEAFF
TGCAGCGTGGATAGAGCTGACAGATCGAACACTGAAGCTTTCTTT
>-|-|13|TRBV18|TRBJ1-5
CASSPQGVPAQHF
TGTGCCAGCTCACCACAAGGGGTCCCGGCCCAGCATTTT
>-|TRBD2|11|TRBV18|TRBJ2-7
CASSPGGDQYF
TGTGCCAGCTCACCGGGGGGGGACCAGTACTTC
>-|TRBD1|13|TRBV11-2|TRBJ1-5
CASSAQGVEPQHF
TGTGCCAGCAGTGCACAGGGGGTAGAGCCCCAGCATTTT
>-|-|15|TRBV27|TRBJ2-2
CASSRAGSITGELFF
TGTGCCAGCAGTCGGGCAGGGTCGATCACCGGGGAGCTGTTTTTT
>-|TRBD1|18|TRBV5-1|TRBJ1-2
CASRPAPGQGALRYGYTF
TGCGCCAGCAGACCCGCCCCGGGACAGGGAGCCCTACGCTATGGCTACACCTTC
>-|-|11|TRBV12-1|TRBJ2-2
CASSRGGELFF
TGTGCCAGCAGCCGGGGCGGGGAGCTGTTTTTT
>-|TRBD1|16|TRBV14|TRBJ1-4
CASSPLGTGKSEKLFF
TGTGCCAGCAGCCCCTTAGGGACAGGGAAGAGTGAAAAACTGTTTTTT
>-|TRBD2|13|TRBV30|TRBJ2-1
CAWKLAGYNEQFF
TGTGCCTGGAAACTAGCGGGCTACAATGAGCAGTTCTTC
>-|-|14|TRBV7-2|TRBJ1-5
CASSLWQSDQPQHF
TGTGCCAGCAGCTTATGGCAGTCCGATCAGCCCCAGCATTTT
>few|-|13|TRBV27|TRBJ2-7
CASSLMSGYEQYF
TGTGCCAGCAGTTTAATGTCGGGCTACGAGCAGTACTTC
>-|TRBD1|15|TRBV4-2|TRBJ2-7
CASSQPGQGASEQYF
TGTGCCAGCAGCCAACCTGGACAGGGGGCGAGCGAGCAGTACTTC
>-|-|14|TRBV20-1|TRBJ2-1
CSASLWAGYNEQFF
TGCAGTGCTAGTCTGTGGGCGGGGTACAATGAGCAGTTCTTC
>once|-|14|TRBV5-1|TRBJ1-2
CASSLDRVNYGYTF
TGCGCCAGCAGCTTGGACAGGGTTAACTATGGCTACACCTTC
>-|-|16|TRBV9|TRBJ2-3
CASSPDPWGGTDTQYF
TGTGCCAGCAGCCCCGACCCCTGGGGGGGCACAGATACGCAGTATTTT
>-|-|14|TRBV15|TRBJ2-7
CATSREAGPYEQYF
TGTGCCACCAGCAGGGAGGCAGGACCCTACGAGCAGTACTTC